Sequencing of this T cell receptor beta chain was carried out in a study of beta chain features in type 1 diabetes. General study results and limits: Researchers report that Type 1 diabetes patients had moderately but significantly shorter TCRB CDR3s across all four CD4+ subsets.

As every portion of the isolated RNA was reverse transcribed, the sequencing read expressed TCRB transcripts. Reads from naive, central memory and regulatory T cell samples averaged about 3.3 million. TCRdb keeps only in-frame clones here, not all; method: immunoSEQ multiplex PCR. The sample consists of over 55,000 clones, about 50% of them appearing once. V was clipped by 0 bases and J by 8 bases, with 7 bases between them. This CDR3 has 11 amino acids. Germline V gene data show CDR1 as GTSNPN and CDR2 as SVGIG (reference sequence). On this clone: Its antigen is as yet unknown.

Material for sequencing was Tregs from blood. This chain joins TRBV30 and TRBJ1-2, with D unresolved. The sequence derives from a woman in her forties with type 1 diabetes. CDR3 nucleotides: TGTGCCTGGAGTGTAGGCGGCGGCTACACCTTC. Translated, it gives CAWSVGGGYTF.